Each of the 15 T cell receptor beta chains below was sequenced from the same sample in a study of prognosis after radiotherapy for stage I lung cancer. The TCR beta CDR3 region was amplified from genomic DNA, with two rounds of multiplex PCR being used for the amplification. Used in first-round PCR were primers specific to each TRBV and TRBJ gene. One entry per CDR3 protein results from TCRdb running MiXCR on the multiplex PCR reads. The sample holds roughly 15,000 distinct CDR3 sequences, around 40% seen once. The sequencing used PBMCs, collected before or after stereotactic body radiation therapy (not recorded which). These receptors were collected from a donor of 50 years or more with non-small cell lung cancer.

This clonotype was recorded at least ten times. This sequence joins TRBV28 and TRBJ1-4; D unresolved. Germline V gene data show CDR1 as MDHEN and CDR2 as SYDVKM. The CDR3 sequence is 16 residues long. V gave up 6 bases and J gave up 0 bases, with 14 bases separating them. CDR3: CASRKGIPSTNEKLFF. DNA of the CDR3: TGTGCCAGCAGGAAAGGGATCCCGTCAACTAATGAAAAACTGTTTTTT.

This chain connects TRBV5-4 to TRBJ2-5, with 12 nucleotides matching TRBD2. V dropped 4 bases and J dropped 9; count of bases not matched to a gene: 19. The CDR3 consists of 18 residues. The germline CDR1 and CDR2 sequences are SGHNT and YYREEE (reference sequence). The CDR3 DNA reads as TGTGCCAGCAGCGTTCGTCTAGCGGGGGGGCGGAGAGATACGGCCCAGTACTTC. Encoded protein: CASSVRLAGGRRDTAQYF.

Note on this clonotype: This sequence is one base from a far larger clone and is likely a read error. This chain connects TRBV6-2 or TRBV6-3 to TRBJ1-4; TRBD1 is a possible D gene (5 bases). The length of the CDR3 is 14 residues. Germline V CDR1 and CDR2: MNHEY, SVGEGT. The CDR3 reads CASSYGGTNEELFF. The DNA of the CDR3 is TGTGCCAGCAGTTATGGGGGAACTAATGAAGAACTGTTTTTT.

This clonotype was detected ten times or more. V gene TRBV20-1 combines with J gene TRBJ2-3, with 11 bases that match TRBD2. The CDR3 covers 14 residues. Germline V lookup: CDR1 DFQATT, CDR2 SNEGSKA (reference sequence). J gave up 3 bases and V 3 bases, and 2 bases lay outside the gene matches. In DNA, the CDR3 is TGCAGTGCTAGTAGGACTAGCGGGACAGATACGCAGTATTTT. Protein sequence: CSASRTSGTDTQYF.

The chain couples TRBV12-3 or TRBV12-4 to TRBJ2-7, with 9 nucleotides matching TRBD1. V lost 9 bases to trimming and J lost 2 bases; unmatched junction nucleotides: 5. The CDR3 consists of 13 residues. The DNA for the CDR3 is TGTGCCAGTGGGACAGGGACGACCTACGAGCAGTACTTC. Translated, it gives CASGTGTTYEQYF.

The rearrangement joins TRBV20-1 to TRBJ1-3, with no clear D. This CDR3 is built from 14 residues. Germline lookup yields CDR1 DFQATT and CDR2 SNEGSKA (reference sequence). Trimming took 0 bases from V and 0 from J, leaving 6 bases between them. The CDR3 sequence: CSARDQISGNTIYF. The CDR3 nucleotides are TGCAGTGCTAGAGATCAGATCTCTGGAAACACCATATATTTT.

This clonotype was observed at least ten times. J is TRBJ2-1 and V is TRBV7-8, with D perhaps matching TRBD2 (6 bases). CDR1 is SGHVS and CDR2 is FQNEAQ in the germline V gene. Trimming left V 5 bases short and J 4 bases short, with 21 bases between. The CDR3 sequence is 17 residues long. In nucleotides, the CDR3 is TGTGCCAGCAGCCCCCGGAGGGTTCAGCGACCTTACAATGAGCAGTTCTTC. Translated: CASSPRRVQRPYNEQFF.

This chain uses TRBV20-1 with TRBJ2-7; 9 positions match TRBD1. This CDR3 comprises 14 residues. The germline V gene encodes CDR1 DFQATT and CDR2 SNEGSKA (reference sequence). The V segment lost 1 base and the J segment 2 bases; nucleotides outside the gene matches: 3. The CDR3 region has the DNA TGCAGTGCTAGAGGGGACAGGGACCCCTACGAGCAGTACTTC. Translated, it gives CSARGDRDPYEQYF.

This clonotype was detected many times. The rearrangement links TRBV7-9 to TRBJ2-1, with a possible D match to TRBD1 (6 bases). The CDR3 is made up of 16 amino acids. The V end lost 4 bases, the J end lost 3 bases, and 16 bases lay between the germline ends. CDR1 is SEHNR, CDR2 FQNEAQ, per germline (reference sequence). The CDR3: CASSSYGQGSYNEQFF. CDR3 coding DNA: TGTGCCAGCAGCTCTTACGGGCAGGGGAGCTACAATGAGCAGTTCTTC.

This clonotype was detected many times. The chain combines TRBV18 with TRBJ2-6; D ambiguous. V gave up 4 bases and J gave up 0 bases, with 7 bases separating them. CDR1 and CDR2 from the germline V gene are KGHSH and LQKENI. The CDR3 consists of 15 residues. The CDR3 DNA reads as TGTGCCAGCTCACTCGCTGGCTCTGGGGCCAACGTCCTGACTTTC. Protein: CASSLAGSGANVLTF.

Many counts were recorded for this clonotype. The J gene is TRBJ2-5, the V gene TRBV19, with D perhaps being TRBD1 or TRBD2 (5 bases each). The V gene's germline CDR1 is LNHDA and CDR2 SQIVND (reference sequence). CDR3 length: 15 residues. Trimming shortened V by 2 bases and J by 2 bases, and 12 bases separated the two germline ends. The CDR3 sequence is CASSIWGSGQETQYF. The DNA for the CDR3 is TGTGCCAGTAGTATATGGGGGAGCGGACAAGAGACCCAGTACTTC.

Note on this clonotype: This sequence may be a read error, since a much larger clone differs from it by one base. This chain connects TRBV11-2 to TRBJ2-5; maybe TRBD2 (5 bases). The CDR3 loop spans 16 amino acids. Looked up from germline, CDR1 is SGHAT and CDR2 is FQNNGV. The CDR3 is CASSSGFTGNQDTQYF. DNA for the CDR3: TGTGCCAGCAGCTCCGGTTTTACGGGGAACCAAGATACCCAGTACTTC. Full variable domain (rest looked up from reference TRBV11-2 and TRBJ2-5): EAGVAQSPRYKIIEKRQSVAFWCNPISGHATLYWYQQILGQGPKLLIQFQNNGVVDDSQLPKDRFSAERLKGVDSTLKIQPAKLEDSAVYLCASSSGFTGNQDTQYFGPGTRLLVL.

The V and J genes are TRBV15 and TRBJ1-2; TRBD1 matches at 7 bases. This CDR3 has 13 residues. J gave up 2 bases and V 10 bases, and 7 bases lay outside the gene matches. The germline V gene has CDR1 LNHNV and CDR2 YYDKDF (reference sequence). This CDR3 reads CASSDRVNYGYTF. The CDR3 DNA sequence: TGTGCCAGCAGTGACAGGGTGAACTATGGCTACACCTTC.

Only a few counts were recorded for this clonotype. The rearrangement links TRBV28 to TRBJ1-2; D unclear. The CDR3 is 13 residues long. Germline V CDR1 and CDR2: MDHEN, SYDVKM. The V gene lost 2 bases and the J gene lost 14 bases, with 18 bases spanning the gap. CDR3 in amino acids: CASSLRQAPSVTF. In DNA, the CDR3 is TGTGCCAGCAGTTTACGGCAGGCCCCCTCGGTAACCTTC.

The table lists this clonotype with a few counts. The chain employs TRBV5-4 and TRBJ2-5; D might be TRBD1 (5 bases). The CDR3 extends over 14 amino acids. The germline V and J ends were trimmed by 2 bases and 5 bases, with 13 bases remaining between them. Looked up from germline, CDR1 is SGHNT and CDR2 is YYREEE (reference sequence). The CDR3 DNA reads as TGTGCCAGCAGCTTTGACAGTGGGGTGGAGACCCAGTACTTC. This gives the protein CASSFDSGVETQYF.